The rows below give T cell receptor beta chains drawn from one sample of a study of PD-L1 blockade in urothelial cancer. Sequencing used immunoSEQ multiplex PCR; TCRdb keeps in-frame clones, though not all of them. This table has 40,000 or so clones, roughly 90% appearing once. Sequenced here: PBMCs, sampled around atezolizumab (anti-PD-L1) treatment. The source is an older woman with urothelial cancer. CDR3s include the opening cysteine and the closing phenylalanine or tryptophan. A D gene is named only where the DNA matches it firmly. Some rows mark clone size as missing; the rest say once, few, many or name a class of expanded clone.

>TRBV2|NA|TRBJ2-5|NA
TGTGCCAGCAGTGGCGGGACGGGAGAGACCCAGTACTTC
CASSGGTGETQYF
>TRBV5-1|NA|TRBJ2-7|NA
TGCGCCTCCCGGCCCGGGTTCGGTTCCTACGAGCAGTACTTC
CASRPGFGSYEQYF
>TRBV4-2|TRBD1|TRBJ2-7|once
TGTGCCAGCAGCCGGGCCGGACAGGGGCCTGCCTACGAGCAGTACTTC
CASSRAGQGPAYEQYF
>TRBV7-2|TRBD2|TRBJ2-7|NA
TGTGCCAGCAGCTGGGGGGTCCCGGGACTAGCCTACGAGCAGTACTTC
CASSWGVPGLAYEQYF
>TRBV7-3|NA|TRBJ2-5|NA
TGTGCCAGCAGCTTACCCGGGGTAGGGGAGACCCAGTACTTC
CASSLPGVGETQYF
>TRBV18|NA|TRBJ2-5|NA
TGTGCCAGCTCACGGGACAAGGGGCAAGAGACCCAGTACTTC
CASSRDKGQETQYF
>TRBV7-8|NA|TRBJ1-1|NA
TGTGCCAGCAGCCCTAGCTTCTGGAACACTGAAGCTTTCTTT
CASSPSFWNTEAFF
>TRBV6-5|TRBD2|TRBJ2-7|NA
TGTGCCAGCAGTTACAGGGCGGGAGTGAATTCCTACGAGCAGTACTTC
CASSYRAGVNSYEQYF
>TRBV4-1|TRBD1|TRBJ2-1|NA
TGCGCCAGCAGCCCCCAACAGGGGAGCTCCTACAATGAGCAGTTCTTC
CASSPQQGSSYNEQFF
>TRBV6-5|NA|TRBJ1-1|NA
TGTGCCAGCAGTTCCCGGAGTCCTGGAGCTTTCTTT
CASSSRSPGAFF
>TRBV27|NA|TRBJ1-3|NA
TGTGCCAGCGGACTTGGGCGCTCTGGAAACACCATATATTTT
CASGLGRSGNTIYF
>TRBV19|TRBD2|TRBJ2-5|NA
TGTGCCAGCTGCGGACTAGCGGGGAAAGAGACCCAGTACTTC
CASCGLAGKETQYF
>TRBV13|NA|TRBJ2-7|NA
TGTGCCAGCAGCTTGGGGAGATCCTACGAGCAGTACTTC
CASSLGRSYEQYF
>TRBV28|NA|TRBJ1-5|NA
TGTGCCAGCAGTATCCCGGACACGAGCAATCAGCCCCAGCATTTT
CASSIPDTSNQPQHF
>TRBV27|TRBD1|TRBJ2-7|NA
TGTGCCAGCAGTTTGCAGGGGGCCACCTCTAACGAGCAGTACTTC
CASSLQGATSNEQYF
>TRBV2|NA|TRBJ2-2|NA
TGTGCCAGCAGTGAGGACCCCAGCGGTGCCACCGGGGAGCTGTTTTTT
CASSEDPSGATGELFF
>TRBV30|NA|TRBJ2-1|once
TGTGCCTGGAGTGGGACTGGAGGTTCAGTGGTCTTC
CAWSGTGGSVVF
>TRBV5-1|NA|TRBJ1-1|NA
TGCGCCAGCAGCAAACAGGCTGCAATGAACACTGAAGCTTTCTTT
CASSKQAAMNTEAFF
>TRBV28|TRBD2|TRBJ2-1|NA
TGTGCCAGCAGTTCCCCCCTCGGGACTAGCGGGAGGAAGTACAATGAGCAGTTCTTC
CASSSPLGTSGRKYNEQFF
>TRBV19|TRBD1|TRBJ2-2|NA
TGTGCCAGTAGTAAGGGGGCATCGAGCACCGGGGAGCTGTTTTTT
CASSKGASSTGELFF
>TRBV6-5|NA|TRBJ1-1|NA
TGTGCCAGCAGTTACATCCCGGGGGGCAACACTGAAGCTTTCTTT
CASSYIPGGNTEAFF
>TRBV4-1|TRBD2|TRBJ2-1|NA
TGCGCCAGCTGCAGAACGGGAGGATCCTACAATGAGCAGTTCTTC
CASCRTGGSYNEQFF
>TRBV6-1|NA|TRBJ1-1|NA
TGTGCCAGCAGGGGTTGGGAGGTCGGCACTGAAGCTTTCTTT
CASRGWEVGTEAFF
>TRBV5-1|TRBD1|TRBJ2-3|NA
TGCGCCAGCAGGAGGACAGGGGGCAGCACAGATACGCAGTATTTT
CASRRTGGSTDTQYF
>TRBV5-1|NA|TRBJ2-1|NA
TGCGCCAGCAGGGCGACAGAAGATTTCGGTGAGCAGTTCTTC
CASRATEDFGEQFF
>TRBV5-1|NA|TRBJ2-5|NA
TGCGCCAGCAGCTTGGGGACGAAATCCCAGGGCCAAGAGACCCAGTACTTC
CASSLGTKSQGQETQYF